Shown below are 20 T cell receptor beta chains from a single sample sequenced in a study of T cells after posttransplantation cyclophosphamide (dated by TCRdb to about 2016). Library prep was done by the immunoSEQ multiplex PCR assay. Drawn from immuneACCESS, this table holds only the in-frame rearrangements with V and J called that TCRdb kept. Clones are partly lost; checked studies trace under half to an unresolved V gene and leave the rest unexplained. The sample records tens of thousands of clones, around 93% of which are singletons. The top ten hold about 3% of the sample. The specimen sequenced was PBMCs. Receptors were obtained from a woman under 40 in good health and a related stem cell transplant donor.

The chain employs TRBV28 and TRBJ1-1; D is unresolved. CDR3 size: 15 residues. CDR1 is MDHEN and CDR2 is SYDVKM in the germline V gene. Trimming cost V 7 bases and J 1 base, with 16 bases left between them. The CDR3 reads CASTLLPRANTEAFF. CDR3 DNA sequence: TGTGCCAGCACCCTTCTACCACGGGCGAACACTGAAGCTTTCTTT.

The chain employs TRBV4-2 and TRBJ2-5, with TRBD2 as a possible D gene (5 bases). The V and J ends lost 1 base and 0 bases respectively, with 9 bases between them. The CDR3 extends over 15 amino acids. Per germline, CDR1 LGHNA and CDR2 YNFKEQ. The CDR3 DNA follows: TGTGCCAGCAGCCAAGCGATGGGAGACCAAGAGACCCAGTACTTC. Translating it yields CASSQAMGDQETQYF.

The chain carries TRBV2 and TRBJ1-5; D remains ambiguous. Per the germline V gene, CDR1 is SNHLY and CDR2 is FYNNEI. The V end was cut by 1 base, the J end by 13 bases, with 8 bases between. CDR3 length equals 11 residues. DNA of the CDR3: TGTGCCAGCAGTGAAGAAGGTTATCAGCATTTT. Translation gives CASSEEGYQHF.

The chain combines TRBV7-8 with TRBJ2-1; 11 bases map to TRBD2. J lost 4 bases, V lost 4 bases, and 12 bases had no gene match. This CDR3 spans 18 amino acids. Germline-derived CDR1 and CDR2 are SGHVS and FQNEAQ. CDR3 sequence: CASSSVASGLADYNEQFF. The CDR3 DNA sequence: TGTGCCAGCAGCTCCGTCGCATCGGGACTAGCGGATTACAATGAGCAGTTCTTC.

V is TRBV15 and J is TRBJ1-1, with 7 positions matching TRBD1. Germline values: CDR1 LNHNV, CDR2 YYDKDF (reference sequence). The CDR3 loop spans 13 amino acids. The junction had 7 bases not matched to a gene; V was cut back by 1 base and J by 11 bases. This CDR3 reads CATSRALDRVAFF. In DNA, the CDR3 is TGTGCCACCAGCAGAGCCCTAGACAGGGTGGCTTTCTTT.

This rearrangement joins TRBV7-2 to TRBJ2-3; D gene ambiguous. CDR3 length: 16 amino acids. The germline V gene has CDR1 SGHTA and CDR2 FQGNSA. V gave up 5 bases and J gave up 2 bases, with 17 bases separating them. The CDR3 coding sequence is TGTGCCAGCAGCCTGAGATACAAACAAAACACAGATACGCAGTATTTT. Translating it yields CASSLRYKQNTDTQYF.

CDR3 nucleotides: TGCAGCGTTGGCAGGGGGCGGTTCACTGAAGCTTTCTTT. Its translation: CSVGRGRFTEAFF. V and J are TRBV29-1 and TRBJ1-1, with 8 bases that match TRBD1. This CDR3 region has 13 residues. CDR1 is SQVTM, CDR2 ANQGSEA, per germline. J was trimmed by 4 bases and V by 4 bases; bases with no gene match: 5.

The V call is TRBV19, the J call TRBJ1-1; perhaps TRBD1 as D (6 bases). Germline lookup yields CDR1 LNHDA and CDR2 SQIVND (reference sequence). Trimming removed 5 bases at V and 3 bases at J, with 13 bases between. The CDR3 is made up of 14 amino acids. DNA for the CDR3: TGTGCCAGTAGTGCGCCGGGACACTACACTGAAGCTTTCTTT. Its protein is CASSAPGHYTEAFF.

This clone was counted a single time. V gene TRBV25-1 combines with J gene TRBJ1-5; no reliable D call. Germline CDR1 reads MGHDK; CDR2 reads SYGVNS. The CDR3 contains 12 residues. V gave up 4 bases and J gave up 4 bases, with 5 bases separating them. CDR3 loop: CASSGGNQPQHF. The CDR3 DNA reads TGTGCCAGCAGTGGGGGTAATCAGCCCCAGCATTTT.

V usage is TRBV4-3 and J usage is TRBJ2-1; 9 nucleotides match TRBD1. Trimming cost V 3 bases and J 7 bases; bases outside gene matches: 4. The CDR3 sequence is 14 residues long. Germline CDR1 is LGHNA and CDR2 is YSLEER. The CDR3 here is CASSQMDRGNEQFF. The DNA of the CDR3 is TGCGCCAGCAGCCAGATGGACAGGGGTAATGAGCAGTTCTTC.

V is TRBV4-3 and J is TRBJ1-4; D is unresolved. V was pared by 0 bases and J by 5 bases, with 13 bases between. Germline assignment: CDR1 LGHNA and CDR2 YSLEER. The CDR3 runs 16 residues. The CDR3 spells CASSQDSTMGNEKLFF. The CDR3, as DNA: TGCGCCAGCAGCCAAGATTCAACGATGGGGAATGAAAAACTGTTTTTT.

This rearrangement joins TRBV5-1 to TRBJ2-3; D is unresolved. Trimming stripped 5 bases from V and 0 bases from J, with 13 bases between. The germline CDR1 and CDR2 sequences are SGHRS and YFSETQ. This CDR3 region has 15 residues. The CDR3 sequence: CASRGLVVSTDTQYF. The CDR3 DNA follows: TGCGCCAGCAGGGGGTTGGTAGTAAGCACAGATACGCAGTATTTT.

This rearrangement joins TRBV27 to TRBJ1-6, with a weak D call TRBD1 (5 bases). Germline V CDR1 and CDR2: MNHEY, SMNVEV (reference sequence). With 6 bases removed from V and 5 bases from J, the gap between germline ends came to 14 bases. The CDR3 is 15 amino acids. CDR3 sequence: CASRITGFHNSPLHF. The CDR3 nucleotides are TGTGCCAGCAGGATTACAGGATTCCATAATTCACCCCTCCACTTT.

The gene calls are TRBV19 and TRBJ2-1; D ambiguous. CDR1 and CDR2 from the germline V gene are LNHDA and SQIVND (reference sequence). This CDR3 is built from 13 residues. V shed 3 bases and J shed 2 bases, with 5 bases lying between them. The CDR3 protein is CASSIPPYNEQFF. CDR3 sequence (DNA): TGTGCCAGTAGTATCCCCCCCTACAATGAGCAGTTCTTC.

V is TRBV7-9 and J is TRBJ2-3; TRBD2 agrees at 9 bases. Germline CDR1 and CDR2: SEHNR and FQNEAQ (reference sequence). J was trimmed by 2 bases and V by 2 bases; bases with no gene match: 2. The CDR3 has 15 residues. CDR3 amino acids: CASSLSSGDTDTQYF. CDR3 DNA sequence: TGTGCCAGCAGCTTATCTAGCGGGGACACAGATACGCAGTATTTT.

The chain is built from TRBV4-3 and TRBJ1-5, with D maybe TRBD1 (5 bases). Germline-derived CDR1 and CDR2 are LGHNA and YSLEER. V was pared by 1 base and J by 3 bases, with 28 bases between. The CDR3 is 21 residues long. CDR3 in amino acids: CASSQGSVSGRRGGYNQPQHF. The CDR3 DNA is TGCGCCAGCAGCCAAGGTTCTGTCTCTGGGAGGAGGGGAGGATACAATCAGCCCCAGCATTTT.

About this clone itself: The identical CDR3 is also encoded by other nucleotide sequences in the sample. The chain couples TRBV6-5 to TRBJ1-1; D ambiguous. In germline, CDR1 is MNHEY, CDR2 SVGAGI. The V end lost 2 bases, the J end lost 1 base, and 2 bases lay between the germline ends. The CDR3 runs to 12 residues. The CDR3 nucleotides are TGTGCCAGCAGTTACAGGAACACTGAAGCTTTCTTT. It specifies CASSYRNTEAFF.

This chain connects TRBV28 to TRBJ2-7; D gene unclear. CDR1 is MDHEN, CDR2 SYDVKM, per germline. The V gene lost 6 bases and the J gene lost 9 bases, with 15 bases spanning the gap. This CDR3 is 12 amino acids long. CDR3 loop: CASSQNLQGQYF. The DNA for the CDR3 is TGTGCCAGCAGCCAGAACCTACAAGGGCAGTACTTC.

The chain couples TRBV9 to TRBJ1-4; 7 bases agree with TRBD1. Trimming at V came to 1 base and at J to 0 bases, leaving 0 bases not matched to a gene. The CDR3 is 15 residues long. Germline V gene data show CDR1 as SGDLS and CDR2 as YYNGEE. CDR3 amino acids: CASSVTGATNEKLFF. The CDR3 DNA follows: TGTGCCAGCAGCGTAACAGGGGCAACTAATGAAAAACTGTTTTTT.

This clone was counted a single time. The chain links TRBV5-1 to TRBJ2-2; a possible D gene is TRBD2 (6 bases). From germline, CDR1 is SGHRS and CDR2 YFSETQ. Trimming left V 4 bases short and J 4 bases short, with 11 bases between. The CDR3 totals 14 residues. The CDR3 nucleotides read TGCGCCAGCAGCCCCGCTAGCGTCACCGGGGAGCTGTTTTTT. Translated: CASSPASVTGELFF.